The sequence of this TCR beta chain was determined in a study of human T cells and chemical hapten exposure. Study details: Patch tests put 0.01% DPC on the upper back, and the results were checked at 6 days. General study findings and limits: Clustering by CDR3 similarity yielded significantly more large clusters from expanded TCRs than controls.

As to time point: pre-sensitization, week 0. Documented treatment: therapeutic diphenylcyclopropenone sensitization with weekly scalp DPC. The study drew its donors from alopecia patients who were 18 to 70 years old and suitable for DPC. In germline, CDR1 is MNHEY, CDR2 SVGEGT. V was clipped by 4 bases and J by 3 bases; unmatched bases: 3. CDR3 length: 14 amino acids. This clonotype was observed a handful of times. The antigen is not known. TCRdb ran MiXCR on the RACE reads and lists one entry per CDR3 protein. The data hold under 200,000 distinct CDR3 sequences, with roughly 30% observed a single time.

This sequence originates from a woman aged 25 to 39 with alopecia areata. Some clones in this sample may be carry-over from other donors' samples. V usage is TRBV6-2 or TRBV6-3 and J usage is TRBJ2-7; the match to TRBD2 covers 10 bases. Source: whole blood, taken in connection with sensitization to the hapten diphenylcyclopropenone (DPC). The CDR3 DNA reads as TGTGCCAGCAGTTCGAGCGGGGGGGGCTACGAGCAGTACTTC. Its translation is CASSSSGGGYEQYF.